This entry features one T cell receptor beta chain sequence. It lacks a known antigen. Base quality data are lacking; no much larger clone is found one base away. This entry is derived from a study of response to subunit inactivated influenza vaccine (dated by TCRdb to 2017 to 2018). As for the study more broadly: The study used deep quantitative T cell receptor repertoire profiling to track responses to a trivalent subunit inactivated influenza vaccine. What the study reported, not specific to this receptor: The authors suggested that each seasonal influenza vaccination may recruit only a limited number of new T cells.

The receptor library was made with RT-PCR. TCRdb lists the instrument as Illumina HiSeq 2500. TCRdb reprocessed the public reads (quality trimming at Q25 with fastp, clone calling with MiXCR) and kept in-frame beta chains. Duplicate CDR3 protein sequences are folded into a single record with the most common DNA and genes. The sample has approximately 310,000 distinct CDR3 sequences on record, roughly a fifth of them singletons. Roughly 10% of the sample is in the top ten clones. From cysteine to phenylalanine, the CDR3 is 14 amino acids long. CDR3 DNA is the only sequence kept; it has 42 bases, read in frame from the first base. Unmatched junction bases come to 9, with V trimmed by 4 bases and J by 7 bases. The germline V gene (reference sequence) sets CDR1 to DFQATT and CDR2 to SNEGSKA.

This specimen was PBMCs from blood, taken approximately 22 months after vaccination. Recombination connected TRBV20-1 to TRBJ2-2, with 7 bases matching TRBD1. The source of this sequence is a man aged 50 to 69 who received an inactivated influenza vaccine. Donor details come from another sample of the same person, matched by shared clones. The CDR3 in this case is CSAKRGRGVGELFF. The nucleotide sequence is given as TGCAGTGCTAAAAGGGGGCGTGGTGTCGGGGAGCTGTTTTTT.